Listed below are T cell receptor beta chains from one sample, sequenced in a study of OX40 agonist ivuxolimab in advanced cancers. Using immunoSEQ multiplex PCR, the repertoire was profiled, and TCRdb retains in-frame clones only, with some absent. The profile shows 100,000 to 150,000 clones, around 93% of them singletons. This sample comprised CD4+ or CD8+ T cells sorted from blood, obtained in a trial of the OX40 agonist ivuxolimab. The source is an adult with an advanced solid tumor such as melanoma, head and neck, liver or kidney cancer. Both conserved end residues are part of each CDR3. The D gene is left open where the match is weak. Clone size is stated in some rows and not others, as once, few, many or a class when expanded.

.	.	TRBV18	TRBJ2-5	CASSPNYIPGRETQYF	TGTGCCAGCTCACCAAACTATATTCCAGGGAGAGAGACCCAGTACTTC
.	once	TRBV27	TRBJ1-2	CASSLASSHYGYTF	TGTGCCAGCAGTTTAGCCAGTTCCCACTATGGCTACACCTTC
.	.	TRBV27	TRBJ2-1	CASAFGHGGSQFF	TGTGCCAGCGCATTCGGCCACGGTGGTAGTCAGTTCTTC
.	.	TRBV7-2	TRBJ2-5	CASSRVGQETQYF	TGTGCCAGCAGTAGGGTAGGACAAGAGACCCAGTACTTC
.	once	TRBV15	TRBJ1-4	CATSRAGGREKLFF	TGTGCCACCAGCAGAGCCGGGGGACGCGAAAAACTGTTTTTT
TRBD2	.	TRBV2	TRBJ2-1	CASSEDRAGGPEFF	TGTGCCAGCAGTGAGGATAGGGCGGGAGGGCCGGAGTTCTTC
TRBD1	.	TRBV5-6	TRBJ1-5	CASSRDRGMNQPQHF	TGTGCCAGCAGCAGGGACAGGGGCATGAATCAGCCCCAGCATTTT
.	.	TRBV6-1	TRBJ2-7	CASRSAGIEQYF	TGTGCCAGCAGGAGTGCTGGGATCGAGCAGTACTTC
.	.	TRBV5-1	TRBJ2-3	CASSEGQFTDTQYF	TGCGCCAGCAGCGAAGGCCAGTTTACAGATACGCAGTATTTT
.	once	TRBV5-4	TRBJ1-2	CASSLAPGINYGYTF	TGTGCCAGCAGCTTGGCGCCAGGGATCAACTATGGCTACACCTTC
.	.	TRBV29-1	TRBJ1-2	CSVSAIEGLKDGYTF	TGCAGCGTCAGTGCCATTGAGGGGCTTAAGGATGGCTACACCTTC
.	.	TRBV2	TRBJ2-2	CASAVVGELFF	TGTGCCAGCGCCGTTGTCGGGGAGCTGTTTTTT
TRBD2	.	TRBV7-8	TRBJ2-3	CASSFGLAGGYHTQYF	TGTGCCAGCAGCTTCGGACTAGCGGGGGGATACCATACGCAGTATTTT
.	once	TRBV7-2	TRBJ2-2	CASSLRGAYTGELFF	TGTGCCAGCAGCTTAAGGGGGGCCTACACCGGGGAGCTGTTTTTT
.	.	TRBV28	TRBJ2-7	CASSSSGPYEQYF	TGTGCCAGCAGTTCGAGCGGACCCTACGAGCAGTACTTC
TRBD1	.	TRBV5-4	TRBJ2-1	CASRGGIGTGAYNEQFF	TGTGCCAGCAGAGGTGGAATCGGGACAGGGGCGTATAATGAGCAGTTCTTC
.	.	TRBV19	TRBJ1-1	CASSRGSVNTEAFF	TGTGCCAGTAGTAGAGGGTCGGTGAACACTGAAGCTTTCTTT
TRBD2	.	TRBV18	TRBJ2-1	CASSPLAGGSSYNEQFF	TGTGCCAGCTCACCACTAGCGGGAGGGAGCTCCTACAATGAGCAGTTCTTC
TRBD1	.	TRBV28	TRBJ1-5	CASSSAGTGGLYSNQPQHF	TGTGCCAGCAGTTCGGCCGGGACAGGGGGACTATATAGCAATCAGCCCCAGCATTTT
.	.	TRBV4-1	TRBJ2-5	CASSRGSFQTQYF	TGCGCCAGCAGCCGCGGGTCTTTTCAGACCCAGTACTTC
.	.	TRBV10-2	TRBJ1-1	CASSEGRTEAFF	TGCGCCAGCAGTGAAGGAAGAACTGAAGCTTTCTTT
.	.	TRBV5-4	TRBJ2-7	CASSPTRPPYEQYF	TGTGCCAGCAGCCCAACTAGACCCCCCTACGAGCAGTACTTC
TRBD1	.	TRBV6-4	TRBJ1-4	CASSVIDRGGEKLFF	TGTGCCAGCAGTGTCATCGACAGGGGTGGCGAAAAACTGTTTTTT
.	.	TRBV6-9	TRBJ1-5	CARKNQPQHF	TGTGCCAGGAAGAATCAGCCCCAGCATTTT
.	.	TRBV7-2	TRBJ1-2	CASSLAREYGYTF	TGTGCCAGCAGCTTAGCACGGGAATATGGCTACACCTTC
TRBD1	once	TRBV6-1	TRBJ2-5	CASRGGGTGTQYF	TGTGCCAGCAGAGGGGGCGGCACGGGGACCCAGTACTTC
.	.	TRBV28	TRBJ2-1	CASGGRYNEQFF	TGTGCCAGCGGGGGGCGGTACAATGAGCAGTTCTTC
TRBD2	once	TRBV5-6	TRBJ2-7	CASSLLAGVLSYEQYF	TGTGCCAGCAGCTTGCTAGCGGGAGTACTCTCCTACGAGCAGTACTTC
TRBD1	.	TRBV7-3	TRBJ2-1	CASSLQGATTYNEQFF	TGTGCCAGCAGCTTACAGGGGGCGACAACTTACAATGAGCAGTTCTTC
.	few	TRBV19	TRBJ1-6	CASSFLGESPLHF	TGTGCCAGTAGTTTCCTTGGGGAGTCACCCCTCCACTTT
TRBD1	.	TRBV7-9	TRBJ2-5	CATAPQGETQYF	TGTGCCACGGCGCCACAGGGGGAGACCCAGTACTTC
.	.	TRBV29-1	TRBJ1-1	CSSYMNTEAFF	TGCAGCTCGTATATGAACACTGAAGCTTTCTTT
.	.	TRBV2	TRBJ1-5	CASARENPNQPQHF	TGTGCCAGCGCCAGGGAAAACCCAAATCAGCCCCAGCATTTT
TRBD2	.	TRBV5-4	TRBJ2-3	CASSIRPIAGIEDTQYF	TGTGCCAGCAGCATCCGCCCCATAGCGGGTATCGAAGATACGCAGTATTTT
TRBD1	.	TRBV2	TRBJ1-5	CASSPDRDYQPQHF	TGTGCCAGCAGCCCTGACAGGGACTATCAGCCCCAGCATTTT
.	.	TRBV5-1	TRBJ2-7	CASSENGISSYEQYF	TGCGCCAGCAGCGAGAACGGGATTAGCTCCTACGAGCAGTACTTC
.	.	TRBV5-5	TRBJ1-4	CASSYQGFGEKLFF	TGTGCCAGCAGCTACCAGGGGTTTGGTGAAAAACTGTTTTTT
.	.	TRBV2	TRBJ1-5	CASSMGSNQPQHF	TGTGCCAGCAGTATGGGAAGCAATCAGCCCCAGCATTTT
.	.	TRBV19	TRBJ2-6	CASSTTAQANVLTF	TGTGCCAGTAGTACAACCGCCCAGGCCAACGTCCTGACTTTC
.	.	TRBV6-6	TRBJ1-1	CASSLGGGNTEAFF	TGTGCCAGCAGCCTCGGGGGGGGGAACACTGAAGCTTTCTTT
.	few	TRBV6-1	TRBJ1-4	CASSEFDGEKLFF	TGTGCCAGCAGTGAATTCGATGGAGAAAAACTGTTTTTT
.	.	TRBV6-1	TRBJ2-7	CASSGLLYRARISEQYF	TGTGCCAGCAGTGGACTCTTATACAGGGCACGAATTTCCGAGCAGTACTTC
.	.	TRBV7-3	TRBJ2-1	CASSLYSGLHNEQFF	TGTGCCAGCAGCTTATATAGCGGACTACACAATGAGCAGTTCTTC
.	.	TRBV18	TRBJ2-1	CASSERGRDKYNEQFF	TGTGCCAGCTCAGAAAGGGGCCGGGACAAGTACAATGAGCAGTTCTTC
.	.	TRBV6-6	TRBJ2-3	CASSGQLGVDTQYF	TGTGCCAGCAGTGGACAACTGGGAGTGGATACGCAGTATTTT
TRBD1	.	TRBV7-2	TRBJ1-2	CASSFNRDRGRYGYTF	TGTGCCAGCAGCTTCAACCGGGACAGGGGACGTTATGGCTACACCTTC
TRBD1	.	TRBV5-4	TRBJ2-2	CASSLDRGDTGELFF	TGTGCCAGCAGCTTGGACAGGGGGGACACCGGGGAGCTGTTTTTT
.	.	TRBV5-1	TRBJ2-7	CASSLDPRDYEQYF	TGCGCCAGCAGCTTGGATCCCCGGGATTACGAGCAGTACTTC
.	.	TRBV4-2	TRBJ1-6	CASRGRAPYNSPLHF	TGTGCCAGCAGGGGCAGGGCCCCCTATAATTCACCCCTCCACTTT
.	.	TRBV5-6	TRBJ1-1	CASSLRRQNTEAFF	TGTGCCAGCAGCTTGAGGCGGCAGAACACTGAAGCTTTCTTT
TRBD1	.	TRBV9	TRBJ1-1	CASSVVGQGEAFF	TGTGCCAGCAGCGTGGTGGGACAGGGTGAAGCTTTCTTT
TRBD1	.	TRBV27	TRBJ2-1	CASSLGLGTGSYNEQFF	TGTGCCAGCAGTTTAGGTCTCGGGACAGGATCCTACAATGAGCAGTTCTTC